Following are 3 T cell receptor beta chains from one sample sequenced in a study of shared T cell receptors in the human thymus. Measured with immunoSEQ multiplex PCR; TCRdb has only the in-frame clones, and not every one. The repertoire holds some 700,000 clones, roughly 90% seen once, with around 0.0099% in the top ten. The same sample was also used in a study of human thymus T cells.

Sequencing was performed on thymocytes. The receptor source for this set is a boy in the first two years of life with a congenital heart defect.

The V call is TRBV21-1, the J call TRBJ2-1; the tabulated D call, TRBD2, remains unverified against the DNA. TRBV21-1 is assigned pseudogene status. The length of the CDR3 is 15 residues. DNA of the CDR3: TGTGCCAGCAGGCGGGCGGGCCCATTTTTCAATGAGCAGTTCTTC. Translation gives CASRRAGPFFNEQFF.

V and J are TRBV6-1 and TRBJ2-5; D gene uncertain. CDR3 length: 13 residues. Per the germline V gene, CDR1 is MNHNS and CDR2 is SASEGT. V was cut by 4 bases and J by 3 bases, with 9 bases left in between. CDR3 amino acids: CASSGPEKETQYF. CDR3 DNA sequence: TGTGCCAGCAGTGGGCCTGAAAAAGAGACCCAGTACTTC.

The rearrangement uses TRBV7-3 and TRBJ2-7; TRBD2 aligns across 8 bases. J lost 2 bases, V lost 2 bases, and 5 bases had no gene match. The V gene's germline CDR1 is SGHTA and CDR2 FQGTGA. This CDR3 has 15 residues. The chain's CDR3 is CASSLEPGRAYEQYF. The DNA for the CDR3 is TGTGCCAGCAGCTTAGAGCCCGGGAGGGCCTACGAGCAGTACTTC.